Given below is one TCR beta chain in context. This clone's antigen is unknown. No base quality information exists; no much larger clone differs at one position. These data originate in a study of CD8+ T cells in alopecia areata (dated by TCRdb to 2016 to 2019). Looking at the study overall: High-throughput TCRbeta sequencing was used to examine T cell clonal expansion in alopecia areata in both the C3H/HeJ mouse model and human patients. Scalp tissue and sorted CD4+ and CD8+ peripheral blood T cells from patchy and totalis/universalis alopecia areata patients and from healthy controls were covered by human TCRbeta sequencing. Scalp clonality was compared across normal scalp (n=4), patchy alopecia areata scalp (n=8), and alopecia totalis/universalis scalp (n=8). RNA was obtained with the PAXgene miRNA kit for fixed scalp, the miRNeasy kit for PBMCs, and the RNeasy kit for mouse skin. TCRbeta CDR3 regions were amplified by immunoSEQ multiplex PCR with 35 Vbeta forward and 13 Jbeta reverse primers.

Receptors were amplified or captured by the immunoSEQ multiplex PCR assay. RNA was extracted from all samples and reverse transcribed into cDNA as template for TCR sequencing. First-strand cDNA was synthesized with SuperScript III using a 2:1 mix of oligo-dT and random hexamers. A synthetic immune receptor repertoire was used to gauge amplification bias, and whatever bias remained was removed computationally. In the paper's pipeline: Raw reads were preprocessed to remove errors, and CDR3 was defined by IMGT conventions from the conserved cysteine to phenylalanine. Clonality was computed by normalizing Shannon entropy by log2 of the number of productive unique TCRs and subtracting the result from 1. Whether scalp clones were CD4 or CD8 was inferred by matching scalp TCRbeta sequences against CD4 and CD8 repertoires sorted from blood. The source is immuneACCESS, and TCRdb retained only in-frame sequences with V and J called. Part of the clones is not carried over; for the studies checked, unresolved V genes explain less than half of this, and the remainder is unexplained. The DNA gave D and trimming, while V, J and clone size come from that table. Here the sample has 100,000 to 120,000 clones; around 55% occur a single time. The ten largest clones take up 20% to 25% of the sample.

Overall study results and their limits: Higher clonality and more expanded CD8+ clones were observed in lesional scalp than in normal scalp, particularly in alopecia totalis/universalis, a finding suggestive of antigenic drive. Shared TCR sequences between patients were less evident than in mice, which may be partly attributable to HLA diversity in the patient population. Unlike mouse skin, which is dominated by gammadelta T cells, normal human skin has resident alphabeta T cells that are also sequenced, and this complicates analysis of the scalp TCR repertoire.

The germline V gene encodes CDR1 KGHSY and CDR2 FQNENV. Cut back by 6 bases and 2 bases, the V and J ends lie 13 bases apart. The CDR3 runs 14 amino acids, cysteine and phenylalanine included. Of the read, only the CDR3 DNA is kept; its 42 bases are in frame from base 1. PBMCs were separated by density centrifugation and stained for CD3, CD4 and CD8, after which CD4+ and CD8+ T cells were sorted on a FACSAria. Scalp biopsies and blood samples were provided by unaffected controls. The rearrangement joined TRBV16 to TRBJ1-1; matching of 6 bases hints at TRBD1 as the D gene. This sequence originates from a human donor in good health. Material: CD8+ T cells sorted from blood. The CDR3 protein: CASSQQGTNTEAFF. The nucleotides read TGTGCCAGCAGTCAGCAGGGGACAAACACTGAAGCTTTCTTT.